These T cell receptor beta chains were read from a single sample in a study of Graves' ophthalmopathy and Graves' hyperthyroidism. MiXCR, applied by TCRdb to the multiplex PCR reads, yields one record per CDR3 protein. The table records 680,000 or so distinct CDR3 sequences, about 20% of them present only once. Sequencing was carried out using peripheral blood. These receptors came from a woman aged 18-29 years with stable Graves' hyperthyroidism. Some clones in this sample may be carry-over from other donors' samples. Each CDR3 is given with its conserved first and last residue. Each record gives: D gene, V gene, clone size, J gene, CDR3 DNA, CDR3 protein. D genes are given only for firm matches. Clone sizes are given selectively: once, few, many, or a class where the clone is expanded.

>NA|TRBV19|many|TRBJ1-1
TGTGCCAGTAGTATGAGGGCGACGGGGGGGACTGAAGCTTTCTTT
CASSMRATGGTEAFF
>TRBD2|TRBV7-9|few|TRBJ2-2
TGTGCCAGCAGTAGCGGGATAAACACCGGGGAGCTGTTTTTT
CASSSGINTGELFF
>TRBD1|TRBV29-1|many|TRBJ1-2
TGCAGCGTTGAGTGGGCCCGGGCCAGGGGGCGGGCCTATGGCTACACCTTC
CSVEWARARGRAYGYTF
>TRBD2|TRBV7-9|many|TRBJ2-5
TGTGCCAGCAGGGGGAAAGGACTAGGCGTTGAGACCCAGTACTTC
CASRGKGLGVETQYF
>NA|TRBV25-1|many|TRBJ1-1
TGTGCCAGCAGTGAAGCAGGGGAGGCGACTGAAGCTTTCTTT
CASSEAGEATEAFF
>NA|TRBV27|NA|TRBJ1-2
TGTGCCAGCAGTGGGGGGCAGAGGCTCTATGGCTACACCTTC
CASSGGQRLYGYTF
>NA|TRBV4-1|many|TRBJ1-6
TGCGCCAGCAGCCAAGCCCCAGGGTCTAGTTCACCCCTCCACTTT
CASSQAPGSSSPLHF
>NA|TRBV12-3/TRBV12-4|many|TRBJ1-3
TGTGCCAGCACCGCACCGACGGACCCTGGAAACACCATATATTTT
CASTAPTDPGNTIYF
>NA|TRBV24-1|NA|TRBJ2-5
TGTGCCACCAGTGATGAAGGGTACGAGACCCAGTACTTC
CATSDEGYETQYF
>NA|TRBV20-1|NA|TRBJ2-5
TGCAGTGCCCAGTGGGCCCTCTCCCAAGAGACCCAGTACTTC
CSAQWALSQETQYF
>TRBD1|TRBV27|few|TRBJ1-1
TGTGCCAGCAGTTTATACGGTGGACAGGGCTCTGAAGCTTTCTTT
CASSLYGGQGSEAFF